The 23 T cell receptor beta chains reported below all come from one sample, sequenced in a study of cytomegalovirus exposure and HLA in healthy donors. Primers included in the PCR were 60 Vbeta and 13 Jbeta primers. The data were produced by immunoSEQ multiplex PCR, yet TCRdb's version contains in-frame clones alone and is incomplete. The sample lists some 90,000 clones, around 78% seen once, with 4.4% in the top ten. The sample comprised PBMCs. The receptors stem from a male donor in good health and CMV-seropositive.

A note on this clone: One junction end disagrees with the germline gene, perhaps due to a read error. The chain is built from TRBV27 and TRBJ2-2; no clear D. From germline, CDR1 is MNHEY and CDR2 SMNVEV (reference sequence). The CDR3 consists of 13 residues. The CDR3 loop reads CATSIGNTGELFF. The CDR3 coding sequence is TGTGCCACCAGTATCGGGAACACCGGGGAGCTGTTTTTT.

The chain couples TRBV27 to TRBJ1-1; 7 bases align to TRBD1. CDR3 length equals 14 residues. CDR1 and CDR2 from the germline V gene are MNHEY and SMNVEV (reference sequence). The trim removed 6 bases at V and 5 bases at J, leaving 9 bases unmatched. CDR3 bases: TGTGCCAGCAGGCCTGACAGGGTAGTGACTGAAGCTTTCTTT. Amino acid sequence: CASRPDRVVTEAFF.

The chain has TRBV5-1 and TRBJ2-7; TRBD2 agrees at 8 bases. The junction had 3 bases not matched to a gene; V was cut back by 4 bases and J by 0 bases. Looked up from germline, CDR1 is SGHRS and CDR2 is YFSETQ. The CDR3 is 14 residues long. This chain's CDR3 is CASSRSGSSYEQYF. CDR3 nucleotide sequence: TGCGCCAGCAGCCGAAGCGGGAGCTCCTACGAGCAGTACTTC.

The chain uses TRBV9 and TRBJ1-6; 8 bases match TRBD1. The CDR3 runs 15 residues. CDR1 and CDR2 (germline): SGDLS, YYNGEE. The ends lost 4 bases at V and 6 bases at J; junction bases unmatched: 6. In DNA, the CDR3 is TGTGCCAGCAGCCCCCGGACAGGGTCTAATTCACCCCTCCACTTT. Translating it yields CASSPRTGSNSPLHF.

V is TRBV25-1 and J is TRBJ2-3; D is perhaps TRBD1 (6 bases). Germline-derived CDR1 and CDR2 are MGHDK and SYGVNS. CDR3 length: 18 amino acids. Trimming shortened V by 8 bases and J by 2 bases, and 26 bases separated the two germline ends. DNA for the CDR3: TGTGCCAGCGGGGGAGACCCAAAACAGGGACCGATCACAGATACGCAGTATTTT. Its translation: CASGGDPKQGPITDTQYF.

This chain joins TRBV5-4 and TRBJ2-3; TRBD2 matches 8 bases. Germline assignment: CDR1 SGHNT and CDR2 YYREEE (reference sequence). There are 15 residues in the CDR3. The J segment lost 5 bases and the V segment lost 2 bases, leaving 7 bases of the junction unmatched. The CDR3 loop reads CASSFLRGAQDTQYF. DNA of the CDR3: TGTGCCAGCAGCTTTCTGCGGGGGGCCCAAGATACGCAGTATTTT.

The chain links TRBV7-3 to TRBJ1-6; D gene uncertain. The CDR3 has 14 residues. Germline V CDR1 and CDR2: SGHTA, FQGTGA. V was trimmed by 2 bases and J by 14 bases, leaving 16 bases between them. In nucleotides, the CDR3 is TGTGCCAGCAGCTTAGACTCATCATCCTTGGCCCTCCACTTT. The encoded protein is CASSLDSSSLALHF.

The chain is built from TRBV6-1 and TRBJ2-1; possible D gene TRBD2, 5 bases. Germline V gene sequence: CDR1 MNHNS, CDR2 SASEGT. V shed 3 bases and J shed 6 bases, with 12 bases lying between them. This CDR3 has 14 amino acids. CDR3 DNA: TGTGCCAGCAGTGAGTCGACGCGGGTCAATGAGCAGTTCTTC. It encodes CASSESTRVNEQFF.

This chain connects TRBV7-3 to TRBJ2-1; TRBD2 matches 13 bases. Trimming at V came to 0 bases and at J to 5 bases, leaving 4 bases not matched to a gene. CDR1 is SGHTA and CDR2 is FQGTGA in the germline V gene. The CDR3 has 17 amino acids. The DNA for the CDR3 is TGTGCCAGCAGCTTAACCCCGACTAGCGGGGGGAACAATGAGCAGTTCTTC. Amino acids: CASSLTPTSGGNNEQFF.

The gene calls are TRBV6-5 and TRBJ1-2, with TRBD1 identical over 7 bases. Germline lookup yields CDR1 MNHEY and CDR2 SVGAGI. The length of the CDR3 is 14 residues. V was pared by 8 bases and J by 7 bases, with 13 bases of the junction left unmatched. The CDR3 protein is CASQGGHRRAGYTF. Here the CDR3 DNA reads TGTGCCAGCCAAGGGGGCCATCGACGGGCTGGCTACACCTTC.

The chain combines TRBV6-5 with TRBJ1-1; TRBD1 matches 7 bases. The CDR3 runs to 14 residues. With V trimmed by 9 bases and J by 2 bases, 9 bases remained unmatched. The V gene's germline CDR1 is MNHEY and CDR2 SVGAGI. CDR3 sequence reads: CARDRDDKNTEAFF. CDR3 DNA: TGTGCCAGAGACAGGGATGATAAAAACACTGAAGCTTTCTTT.

The chain has TRBV20-1 and TRBJ2-7; D is ambiguous. Germline V gives CDR1 DFQATT, CDR2 SNEGSKA (reference sequence). This CDR3 spans 11 amino acids. V was cut by 5 bases and J by 6 bases, with 11 bases left in between. The CDR3 loop reads CSARRGFEQYF. The CDR3 coding sequence is TGCAGTGCTCGTCGCGGCTTCGAGCAGTACTTC.

The chain uses TRBV15 and TRBJ2-1; 13 bases agree with TRBD2. From germline, CDR1 is LNHNV and CDR2 YYDKDF (reference sequence). V trimming: 4 bases; J trimming: 6 bases; junction bases outside the gene matches: 6. This CDR3 region has 16 residues. Here the CDR3 reads CATSTRTSGSGNEQFF. As DNA, the CDR3 is TGTGCCACCAGCACCCGGACTAGCGGGAGTGGCAATGAGCAGTTCTTC.

The chain carries TRBV28 and TRBJ1-6, with 9 nucleotides matching TRBD1. The junction had 4 bases not matched to a gene; V was cut back by 6 bases and J by 7 bases. This CDR3 has 14 residues. In germline, CDR1 is MDHEN, CDR2 SYDVKM. The CDR3 protein is CASSWDRDNSPLHF. CDR3 bases: TGTGCCAGCAGCTGGGACAGGGACAATTCACCCCTCCACTTT. Full variable domain (rest looked up from reference TRBV28 and TRBJ1-6): DVKVTQSSRYLVKRTGEKVFLECVQDMDHENMFWYRQDPGLGLRLIYFSYDVKMKEKGDIPEGYSVSREKKERFSLILESASTNQTSMYLCASSWDRDNSPLHFGNGTRLTVT.

This chain joins TRBV7-7 and TRBJ1-6, with unresolved D. There are 14 residues in the CDR3. The germline V gene has CDR1 SSHAT and CDR2 FNYEAQ (reference sequence). Trimming pared 2 bases from V and 5 bases from J, leaving 7 bases between. CDR3 nucleotides: TGTGCCAGCAGCTTATCGGGAGATAATTCACCCCTCCACTTT. Its protein is CASSLSGDNSPLHF.

The sample holds a few counts of this clone. This sequence joins TRBV6-1 and TRBJ1-3; D possibly corresponds to TRBD1 (5 bases). CDR1 is MNHNS, CDR2 SASEGT, per germline. V dropped 11 bases and J dropped 4 bases, with 18 bases sitting between them. This CDR3 region has 14 residues. CDR3 sequence reads: CASHQGSRGNTIYF. The CDR3 DNA follows: TGTGCCTCTCACCAGGGCTCGAGGGGAAACACCATATATTTT.

This clone was counted a few times. CDR3 amino acids: CASSQNGANYGYTF. The DNA for the CDR3 is TGTGCCAGCAGCCAGAACGGGGCTAACTATGGCTACACCTTC. V usage is TRBV5-4 and J usage is TRBJ1-2, with D hard to call. CDR3 length: 14 amino acids. Deletions cut 4 bases from V and 0 bases from J, with 10 bases between. CDR1 SGHNT and CDR2 YYREEE come from the germline V gene (reference sequence).

In its sample, this clone was seen a few times. The CDR3 loop is CASSLPEQGYTF. The CDR3 DNA follows: TGTGCCAGCAGTTTACCGGAACAGGGCTACACCTTC. The V call is TRBV28, the J call TRBJ1-2, with no clear D. The V end was cut by 2 bases, the J end by 8 bases, with 9 bases between. CDR1 is MDHEN and CDR2 is SYDVKM in the germline V gene. CDR3 size: 12 residues.

CDR3 sequence (DNA): TGTGCCAGCAGTGAAGCGTCGGCGGACAGCTCCTACGAGCAGTACTTC. It translates to CASSEASADSSYEQYF. The genes are TRBV6-1 and TRBJ2-7, with D maybe TRBD1 (6 bases). The CDR3 spans 16 residues. Germline V gene lookup returns CDR1 MNHNS and CDR2 SASEGT. V lost 0 bases, J lost 0 bases, and 12 bases lay in between.

The CDR3 DNA reads as TGTGCCAGCAGCTCCCCGTGGCGGGACAGGGGTTCAGGGGCCAACGTCCTGACTTTC. Its translation is CASSSPWRDRGSGANVLTF. The chain carries TRBV5-6 and TRBJ2-6, with 10 bases lining up with TRBD1. The germline V gene has CDR1 SGHDT and CDR2 YYEEEE. CDR3 length: 19 residues. Germline trimming cut 3 bases from V and 4 bases from J; bases unmatched to any gene: 13.

This clone has only one observation. J is TRBJ1-1 and V is TRBV29-1; TRBD1 might be the D (5 bases). The CDR3 runs to 15 residues. Between the trimmed V and J ends, which lost 4 bases and 2 bases, there was a span of 17 bases. Germline V gene sequence: CDR1 SQVTM, CDR2 ANQGSEA. CDR3 amino acids: CSVGEQARSNTEAFF. The CDR3 DNA sequence: TGCAGCGTTGGGGAACAGGCCAGAAGTAACACTGAAGCTTTCTTT.

The chain combines TRBV28 with TRBJ2-2; TRBD1 aligns across 10 bases. The germline V gene has CDR1 MDHEN and CDR2 SYDVKM. The J segment lost 5 bases and the V segment lost 4 bases, leaving 7 bases of the junction unmatched. The CDR3 extends over 16 amino acids. The CDR3 region is CASSSPGTGVTGELFF. The CDR3 bases are TGTGCCAGCAGTTCCCCGGGGACAGGGGTTACCGGGGAGCTGTTTTTT. The whole variable domain, remainder taken from reference TRBV28 and TRBJ2-2, is DVKVTQSSRYLVKRTGEKVFLECVQDMDHENMFWYRQDPGLGLRLIYFSYDVKMKEKGDIPEGYSVSREKKERFSLILESASTNQTSMYLCASSSPGTGVTGELFFGEGSRLTVL.

CDR3 in DNA: TGTGCCAGCAGTGAACGGGGACTAGCGGGGGGGCTAACCGGGGAGCTGTTTTTT. It yields the protein CASSERGLAGGLTGELFF. The chain uses TRBV2 and TRBJ2-2, with 16 bases identical to TRBD2. The CDR3 sequence is 18 residues long. Per germline, CDR1 SNHLY and CDR2 FYNNEI. V dropped 2 bases and J dropped 5; count of bases not matched to a gene: 5.